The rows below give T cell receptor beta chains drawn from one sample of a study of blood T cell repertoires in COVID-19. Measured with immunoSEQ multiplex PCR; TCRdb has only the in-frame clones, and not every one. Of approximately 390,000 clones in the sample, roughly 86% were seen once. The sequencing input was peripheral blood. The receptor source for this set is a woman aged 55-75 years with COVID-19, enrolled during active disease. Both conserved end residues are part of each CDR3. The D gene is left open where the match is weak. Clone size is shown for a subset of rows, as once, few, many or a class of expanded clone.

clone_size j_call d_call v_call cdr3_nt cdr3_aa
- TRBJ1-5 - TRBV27 TGTGCCAGCAGCCGTGAATCGGGGAGACCGAGGGACAATCAGCCCCAGCATTTT CASSRESGRPRDNQPQHF
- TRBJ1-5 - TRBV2 TGTGCCAGCAGGGCGGAGGCCCATAGCAATCAGCCCCAGCATTTT CASRAEAHSNQPQHF
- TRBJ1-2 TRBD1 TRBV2 TGTGCCAGCAGCCCCGGGAAGGGGGCTGGCTATGGCTACACCTTC CASSPGKGAGYGYTF
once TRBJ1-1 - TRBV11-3 TGTGCCAGCAGCCCGACCGACAGGAGTGAAGCTTTCTTT CASSPTDRSEAFF
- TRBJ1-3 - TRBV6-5 TGTGCCAGCAGTTATGGTGTCAGGGCGGGAAACACCATATATTTT CASSYGVRAGNTIYF
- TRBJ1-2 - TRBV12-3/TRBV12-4 TGTGCCAGCATCACTAGGCAGGGGAATGGCTACACCTTC CASITRQGNGYTF
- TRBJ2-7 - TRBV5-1 TGCGCCAGCAGCTTGGCGGCAGGGTACGAGCAGTACTTC CASSLAAGYEQYF
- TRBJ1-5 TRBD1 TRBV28 TGTGCCAGCAGTTGGCCCCGGGGACAGTCCAATCAGCCCCAGCATTTT CASSWPRGQSNQPQHF
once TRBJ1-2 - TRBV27 TGTGCCAGCAAAACTGCGAGGGTCCCGTTACGCTATGGCTACACCTTC CASKTARVPLRYGYTF
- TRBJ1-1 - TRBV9 TGTGCCAGCAGCCTTTCCCCAGGGAACACTGAAGCTTTCTTT CASSLSPGNTEAFF
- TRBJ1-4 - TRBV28 TGTGCCAGCAGCCCCCCCGGGGGTTCTAATGAAAAACTGTTTTTT CASSPPGGSNEKLFF
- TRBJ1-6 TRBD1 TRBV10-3 TGTGCCATCAGCCCTGGACAGGAAAATTCACCCCTCCACTTT CAISPGQENSPLHF
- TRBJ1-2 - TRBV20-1 TGCAGTGCTAGTCTGGAGGGCTATGGCTACACCTTC CSASLEGYGYTF
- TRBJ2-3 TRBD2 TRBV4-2 TGTGCCAGCAGCCAAGATCAAGGGACTAGGAATCCAGATACGCAGTATTTT CASSQDQGTRNPDTQYF
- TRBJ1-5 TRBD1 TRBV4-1 TGCGCCAGCAGCCAAGATTTAACAGGGGGTGGTCAGCCCCAGCATTTT CASSQDLTGGGQPQHF
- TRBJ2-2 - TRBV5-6 TGTGCCAGCAGCCTTGGTAGACTACCCGGGGAGCTGTTTTTT CASSLGRLPGELFF
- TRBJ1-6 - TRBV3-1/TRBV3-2 TGTGCCAGCAGCTTCGCACAGGTGGATTCACCCCTCCACTTT CASSFAQVDSPLHF
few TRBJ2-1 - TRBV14 TGTGCCAGCAGGCCTAGGGGCTCCTCCTACAATGAGCAGTTCTTC CASRPRGSSYNEQFF
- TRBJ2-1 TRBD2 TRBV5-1 TGCGCCAGCAGCTGGACTAGCGGGGCTAACAATGAGCAGTTCTTC CASSWTSGANNEQFF
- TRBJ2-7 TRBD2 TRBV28 TGTGCCAGCAGTGGAACACTAGCGGGGGCTCTCTACGAGCAGTACTTC CASSGTLAGALYEQYF
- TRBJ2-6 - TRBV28 TGTGCCAGCAGGCAGGGTGGTGGGGCCAACGTCCTGACTTTC CASRQGGGANVLTF
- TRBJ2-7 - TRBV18 TGTGCCAGCTCACCCCGGGAGGGGACAGAGGGCTACGAGCAGTACTTC CASSPREGTEGYEQYF
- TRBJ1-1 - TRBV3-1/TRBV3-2 TGTGCCAGCAGCCAAGCACAGGCTGAAGCTTTCTTT CASSQAQAEAFF
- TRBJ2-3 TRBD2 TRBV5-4 TGTGCCAGCAGCTCCAGACTAGCGGGGGGCACAGATACGCAGTATTTT CASSSRLAGGTDTQYF
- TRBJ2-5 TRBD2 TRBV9 TGTGCCAGCAGCGAGCGGGGGGGTCTCCAAGAGACCCAGTACTTC CASSERGGLQETQYF
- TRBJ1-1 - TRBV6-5 TGTGCCAGCAGTTTCGGGGGGACTGAAGCTTTCTTT CASSFGGTEAFF
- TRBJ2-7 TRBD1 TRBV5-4 TGTGCCAGCAGCTTGGGACAGGGCTCCTACGAGCAGTACTTC CASSLGQGSYEQYF
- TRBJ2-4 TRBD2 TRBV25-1 TGTGCCAGCAGTGATAGCGGGGGTGTAACCAAAAACATTCAGTACTTC CASSDSGGVTKNIQYF
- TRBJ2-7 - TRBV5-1 TGCGCCAGCAGCTCCCGTACCTACGAGCAGTACTTC CASSSRTYEQYF
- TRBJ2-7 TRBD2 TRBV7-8 TGTGCCAGCAGTCAAACGTGGACTAGCGGGGGCATCTCCTACGAGCAGTACTTC CASSQTWTSGGISYEQYF
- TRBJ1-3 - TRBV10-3 TGTGCCATCAAATTCGGGCAGGGCCAGAACACAATATATTTT CAIKFGQGQNTIYF
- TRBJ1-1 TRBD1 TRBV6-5 TGTGCCAGCAGTCATGACAGGGGGCAAGGTGAAGCTTTCTTT CASSHDRGQGEAFF
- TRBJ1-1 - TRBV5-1 TGCGCCAGCAGCCAGGACAGTTTTGTTGAAGCTTTCTTT CASSQDSFVEAFF
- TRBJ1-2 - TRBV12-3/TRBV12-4 TGTGCCAGCAGCTGGACAGACAAATGGGGCTACACCTTC CASSWTDKWGYTF
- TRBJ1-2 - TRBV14 TGTGCCAGCAGCCAAGGAGGCTATGGCTACACCTTC CASSQGGYGYTF
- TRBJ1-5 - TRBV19 TGTGCCAGTAGTATACCAAGGGGGGGGAGCAATCAGCCCCAGCATTTT CASSIPRGGSNQPQHF
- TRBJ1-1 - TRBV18 TGTGCCAGCTCACCAATACCTCAGTCAGGCAGTAGGAACACTGAAGCTTTCTTT CASSPIPQSGSRNTEAFF
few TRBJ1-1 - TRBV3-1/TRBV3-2 TGTGCCAGCAGCTACGGACAGCACACTGAAGCTTTCTTT CASSYGQHTEAFF
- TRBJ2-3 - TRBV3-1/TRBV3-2 TGTGCCAGCAGCCAAGCAGGGTTGTATACGCAGTATTTT CASSQAGLYTQYF
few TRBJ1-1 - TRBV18 TGTGCCAGCTCACCTGCGGGAGAGGCTGAAGCTTTCTTT CASSPAGEAEAFF
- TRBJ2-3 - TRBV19 TGTGCCAGTAGTATGTCCGCCCTAGCCCTTAGCACAGATACGCAGTATTTT CASSMSALALSTDTQYF
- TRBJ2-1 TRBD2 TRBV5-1 TGCGCCAGCAGCAAAACTAGCGGGGCCTACAATGAGCAGTTCTTC CASSKTSGAYNEQFF
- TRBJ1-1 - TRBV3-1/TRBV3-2 TGTGCCAGCAGTCCTCGCGAGAATATGAACACTGAAGCTTTCTTT CASSPRENMNTEAFF
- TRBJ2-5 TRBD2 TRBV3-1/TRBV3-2 TGTGCCAGCAGCCGAATAGCGGGGGTAGGAGAGACCCAGTACTTC CASSRIAGVGETQYF